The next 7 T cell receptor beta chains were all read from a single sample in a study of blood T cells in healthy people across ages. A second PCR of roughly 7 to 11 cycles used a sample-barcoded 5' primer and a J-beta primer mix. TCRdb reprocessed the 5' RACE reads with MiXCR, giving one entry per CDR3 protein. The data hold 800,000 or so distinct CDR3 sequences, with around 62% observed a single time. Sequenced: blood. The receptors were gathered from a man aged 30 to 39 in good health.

The CDR3 DNA is TGTGCCAGCAGCGGCCTAGACAGGGAGGATCTGGTTCAGCCCCAGCATTTT. Its protein is CASSGLDREDLVQPQHF. The chain recombines TRBV2 with TRBJ1-5; 7 bases are a match to TRBD1. This CDR3 region has 17 residues. The germline V gene has CDR1 SNHLY and CDR2 FYNNEI. The junction had 17 bases not matched to a gene; V was cut back by 6 bases and J by 6 bases.

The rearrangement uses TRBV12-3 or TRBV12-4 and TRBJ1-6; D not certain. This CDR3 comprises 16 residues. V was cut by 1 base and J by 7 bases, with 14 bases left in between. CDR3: CASSLDSVRPNSPLHF. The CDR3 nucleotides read TGTGCCAGCAGTTTAGACAGTGTTCGGCCCAATTCACCCCTCCACTTT.

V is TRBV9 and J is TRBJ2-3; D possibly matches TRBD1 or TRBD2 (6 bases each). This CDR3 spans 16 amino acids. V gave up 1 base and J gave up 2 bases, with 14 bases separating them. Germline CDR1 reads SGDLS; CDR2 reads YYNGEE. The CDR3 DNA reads TGTGCCAGCAGCGTAACTGGAGGGGGGACCACAGATACGCAGTATTTT. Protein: CASSVTGGGTTDTQYF.

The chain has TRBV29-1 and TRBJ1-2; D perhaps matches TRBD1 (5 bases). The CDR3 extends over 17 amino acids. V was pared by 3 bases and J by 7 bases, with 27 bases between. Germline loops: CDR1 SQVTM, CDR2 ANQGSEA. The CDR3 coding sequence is TGCAGCGTTGATCCTTCCGTGGACACACATGCGTCGGGTGGCTACACCTTC. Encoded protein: CSVDPSVDTHASGGYTF.

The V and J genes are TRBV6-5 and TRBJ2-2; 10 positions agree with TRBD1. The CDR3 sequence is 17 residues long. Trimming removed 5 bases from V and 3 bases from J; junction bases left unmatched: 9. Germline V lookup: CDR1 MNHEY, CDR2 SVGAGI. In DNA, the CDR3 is TGTGCCAGCAGTACTCTGACAGGGGGCGCGGACACCGGGGAGCTGTTTTTT. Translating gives CASSTLTGGADTGELFF.

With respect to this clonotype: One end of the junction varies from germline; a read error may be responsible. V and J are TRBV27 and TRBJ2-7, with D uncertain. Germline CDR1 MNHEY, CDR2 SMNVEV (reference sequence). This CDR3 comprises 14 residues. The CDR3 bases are TGTGCCTGCAGTCTAAGCGATGCCACCTACGAGCAGTACTTC. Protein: CACSLSDATYEQYF.

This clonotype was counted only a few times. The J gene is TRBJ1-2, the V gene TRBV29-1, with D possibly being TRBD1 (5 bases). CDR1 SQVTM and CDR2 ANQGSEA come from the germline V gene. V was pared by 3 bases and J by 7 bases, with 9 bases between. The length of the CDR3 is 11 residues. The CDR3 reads CSVDPGLGYTF. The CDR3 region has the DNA TGCAGCGTTGACCCAGGGCTTGGCTACACCTTC.